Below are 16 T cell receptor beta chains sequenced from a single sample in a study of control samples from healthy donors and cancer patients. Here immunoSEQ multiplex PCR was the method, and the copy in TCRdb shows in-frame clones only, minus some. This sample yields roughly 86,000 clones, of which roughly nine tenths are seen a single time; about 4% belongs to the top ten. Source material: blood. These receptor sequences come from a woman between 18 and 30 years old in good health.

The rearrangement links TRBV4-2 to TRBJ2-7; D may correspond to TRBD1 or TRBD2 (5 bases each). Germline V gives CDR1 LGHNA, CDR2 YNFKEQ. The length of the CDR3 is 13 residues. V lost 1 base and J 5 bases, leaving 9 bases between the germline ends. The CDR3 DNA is TGTGCCAGCAGCCAAGCTGAGGGGAACGAGCAGTACTTC. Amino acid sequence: CASSQAEGNEQYF.

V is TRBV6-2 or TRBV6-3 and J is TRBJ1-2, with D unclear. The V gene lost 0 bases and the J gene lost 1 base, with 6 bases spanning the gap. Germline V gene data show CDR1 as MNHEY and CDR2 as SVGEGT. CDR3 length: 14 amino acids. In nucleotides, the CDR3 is TGTGCCAGCAGTTACTCACCGGTTAACTATGGCTACACCTTC. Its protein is CASSYSPVNYGYTF.

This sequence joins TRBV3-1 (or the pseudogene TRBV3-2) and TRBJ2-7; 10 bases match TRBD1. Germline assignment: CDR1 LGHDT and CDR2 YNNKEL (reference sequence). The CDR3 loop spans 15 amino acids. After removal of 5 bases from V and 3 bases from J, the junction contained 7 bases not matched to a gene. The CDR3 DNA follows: TGTGCCAGCAGCTCCCCGACAGGGGGCGTCTACGAGCAGTACTTC. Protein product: CASSSPTGGVYEQYF.

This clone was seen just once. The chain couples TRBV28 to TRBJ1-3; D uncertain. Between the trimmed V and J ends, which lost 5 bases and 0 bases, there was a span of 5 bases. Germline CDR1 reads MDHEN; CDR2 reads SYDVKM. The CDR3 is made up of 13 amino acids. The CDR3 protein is CASSLYSGNTIYF. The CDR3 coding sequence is TGTGCCAGCAGTCTGTACTCTGGAAACACCATATATTTT.

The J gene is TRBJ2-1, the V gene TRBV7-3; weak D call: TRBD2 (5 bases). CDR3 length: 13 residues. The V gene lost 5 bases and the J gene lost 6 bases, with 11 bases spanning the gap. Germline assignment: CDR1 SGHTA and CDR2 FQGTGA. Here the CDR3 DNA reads TGTGCCAGCAGCACCCCACTAGTCAATGAGCAGTTCTTC. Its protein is CASSTPLVNEQFF.

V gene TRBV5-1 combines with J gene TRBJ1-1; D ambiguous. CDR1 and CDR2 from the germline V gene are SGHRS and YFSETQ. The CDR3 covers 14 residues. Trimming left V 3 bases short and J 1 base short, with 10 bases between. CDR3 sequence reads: CASSSGERNTEAFF. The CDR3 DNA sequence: TGCGCCAGCAGCTCCGGGGAGAGGAACACTGAAGCTTTCTTT.

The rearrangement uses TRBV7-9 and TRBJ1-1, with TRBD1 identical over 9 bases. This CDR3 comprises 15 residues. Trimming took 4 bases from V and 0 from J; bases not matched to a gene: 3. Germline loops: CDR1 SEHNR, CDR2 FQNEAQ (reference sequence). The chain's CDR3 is CASSSGQGMNTEAFF. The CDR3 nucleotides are TGTGCCAGCAGCTCAGGACAGGGGATGAACACTGAAGCTTTCTTT.

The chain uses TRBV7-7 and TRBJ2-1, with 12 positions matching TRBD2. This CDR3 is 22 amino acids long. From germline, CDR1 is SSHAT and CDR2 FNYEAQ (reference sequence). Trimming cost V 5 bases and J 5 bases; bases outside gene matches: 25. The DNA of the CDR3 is TGTGCCAGCAGCCCCGGTCCCTCTACTAGCGGGGGGACCGTTTTGGACCACAATGAGCAGTTCTTC. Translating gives CASSPGPSTSGGTVLDHNEQFF. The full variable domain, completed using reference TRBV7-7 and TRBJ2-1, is GAGVSQSPRYKVTKRGQDVTLRCDPISSHATLYWYQQALGQGPEFLTYFNYEAQPDKSGLPSDRFSAERPEGSISTLTIQRTEQRDSAMYRCASSPGPSTSGGTVLDHNEQFFGPGTRLTVL.

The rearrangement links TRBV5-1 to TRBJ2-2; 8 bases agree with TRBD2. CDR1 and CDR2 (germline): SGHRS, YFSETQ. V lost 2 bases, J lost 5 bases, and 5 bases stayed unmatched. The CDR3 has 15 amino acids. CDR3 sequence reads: CASSFRGGGTGELFF. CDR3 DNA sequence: TGCGCCAGCAGCTTCCGGGGGGGAGGGACCGGGGAGCTGTTTTTT.

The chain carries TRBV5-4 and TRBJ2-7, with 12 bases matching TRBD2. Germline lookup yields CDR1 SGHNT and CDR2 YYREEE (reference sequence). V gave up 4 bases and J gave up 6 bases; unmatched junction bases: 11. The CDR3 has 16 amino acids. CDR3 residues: CASSLALAGGIREQYF. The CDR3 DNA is TGTGCCAGCAGCCTGGCGCTAGCGGGGGGGATTCGCGAGCAGTACTTC.

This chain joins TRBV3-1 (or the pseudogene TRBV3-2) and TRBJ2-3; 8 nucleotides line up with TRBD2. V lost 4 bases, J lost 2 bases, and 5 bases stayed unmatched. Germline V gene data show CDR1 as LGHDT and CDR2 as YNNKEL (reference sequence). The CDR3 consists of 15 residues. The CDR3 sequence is CASSLTSDYTDTQYF. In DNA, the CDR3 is TGTGCCAGCAGCCTGACTAGCGACTACACAGATACGCAGTATTTT.

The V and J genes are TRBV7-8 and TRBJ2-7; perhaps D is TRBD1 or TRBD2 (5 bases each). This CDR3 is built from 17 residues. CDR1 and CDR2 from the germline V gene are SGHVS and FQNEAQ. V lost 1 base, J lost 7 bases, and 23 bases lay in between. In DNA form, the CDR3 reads TGTGCCAGCAGCTTAGAGGCCAGGGTATCACATACGGGGGAGCAGTACTTC. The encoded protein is CASSLEARVSHTGEQYF.

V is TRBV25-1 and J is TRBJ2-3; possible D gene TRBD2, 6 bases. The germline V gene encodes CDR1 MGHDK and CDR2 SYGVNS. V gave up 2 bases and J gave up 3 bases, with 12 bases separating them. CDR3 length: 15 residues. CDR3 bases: TGTGCCAGCAGTGAAACCCCTAGCGAAACAGATACGCAGTATTTT. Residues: CASSETPSETDTQYF.

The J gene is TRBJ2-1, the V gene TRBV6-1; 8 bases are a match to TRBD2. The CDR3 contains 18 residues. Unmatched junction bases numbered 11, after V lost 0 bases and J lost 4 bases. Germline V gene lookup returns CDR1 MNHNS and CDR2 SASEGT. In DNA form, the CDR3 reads TGTGCCAGCAGTGAAGCGCTCTCCCCGCTAGCGGGTTACAATGAGCAGTTCTTC. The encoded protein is CASSEALSPLAGYNEQFF.

In DNA, the CDR3 is TGTGCCAGCAGGGACTACGAGCAGTACTTC. Residues: CASRDYEQYF. The chain uses TRBV6-6 and TRBJ2-7; D remains unclear. Between the trimmed V and J ends, which lost 6 bases and 3 bases, there was a span of 3 bases. The CDR3 totals 10 residues. Germline CDR1 MNHNY, CDR2 SVGAGI (reference sequence).

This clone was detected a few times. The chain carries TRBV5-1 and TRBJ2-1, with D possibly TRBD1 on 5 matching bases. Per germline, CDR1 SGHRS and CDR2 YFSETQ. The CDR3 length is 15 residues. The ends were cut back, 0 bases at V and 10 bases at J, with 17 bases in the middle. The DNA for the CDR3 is TGCGCCAGCAGCTTGGTAATCTCTGGGGCTAGGGAGCAGTTCTTC. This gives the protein CASSLVISGAREQFF.